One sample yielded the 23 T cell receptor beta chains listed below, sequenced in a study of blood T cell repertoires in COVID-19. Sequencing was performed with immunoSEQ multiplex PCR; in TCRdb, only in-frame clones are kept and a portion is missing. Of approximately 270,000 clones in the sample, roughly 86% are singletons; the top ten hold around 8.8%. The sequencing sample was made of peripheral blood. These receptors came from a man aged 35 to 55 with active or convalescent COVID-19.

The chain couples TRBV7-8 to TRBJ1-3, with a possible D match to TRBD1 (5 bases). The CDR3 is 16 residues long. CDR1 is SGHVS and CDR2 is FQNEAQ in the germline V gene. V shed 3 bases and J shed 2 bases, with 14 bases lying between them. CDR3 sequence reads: CASSFSPGMAGNTIYF. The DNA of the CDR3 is TGTGCCAGCAGCTTCTCTCCAGGGATGGCTGGAAACACCATATATTTT.

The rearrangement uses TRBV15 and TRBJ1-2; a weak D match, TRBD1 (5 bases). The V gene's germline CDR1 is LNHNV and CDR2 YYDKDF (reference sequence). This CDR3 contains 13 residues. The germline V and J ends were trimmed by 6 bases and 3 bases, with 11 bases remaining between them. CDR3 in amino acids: CATSPDRDYGYTF. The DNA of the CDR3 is TGTGCCACCAGTCCCGACAGAGACTATGGCTACACCTTC. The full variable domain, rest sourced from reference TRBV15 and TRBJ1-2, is DAMVIQNPRYQVTQFGKPVTLSCSQTLNHNVMYWYQQKSSQAPKLLFHYYDKDFNNEADTPDNFQSRRPNTSFCFLDIRSPGLGDTAMYLCATSPDRDYGYTFGSGTRLTVV.

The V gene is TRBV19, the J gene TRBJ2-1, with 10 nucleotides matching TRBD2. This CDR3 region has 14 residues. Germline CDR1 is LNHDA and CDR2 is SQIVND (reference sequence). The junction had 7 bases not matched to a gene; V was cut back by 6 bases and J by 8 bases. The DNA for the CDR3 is TGTGCCAGTAGGTCTAGCGGGAGTAGGCATGAGCAGTTCTTC. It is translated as CASRSSGSRHEQFF. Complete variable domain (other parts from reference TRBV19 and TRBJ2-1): DGGITQSPKYLFRKEGQNVTLSCEQNLNHDAMYWYRQDPGQGLRLIYYSQIVNDFQKGDIAEGYSVSREKKESFPLTVTSAQKNPTAFYLCASRSSGSRHEQFFGPGTRLTVL.

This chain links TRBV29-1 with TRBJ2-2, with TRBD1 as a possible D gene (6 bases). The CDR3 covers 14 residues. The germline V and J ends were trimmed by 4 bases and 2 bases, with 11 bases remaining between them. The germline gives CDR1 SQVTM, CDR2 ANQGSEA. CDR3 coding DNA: TGCAGCGTTGTAGGGGGTCATAACACCGGGGAGCTGTTTTTT. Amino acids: CSVVGGHNTGELFF.

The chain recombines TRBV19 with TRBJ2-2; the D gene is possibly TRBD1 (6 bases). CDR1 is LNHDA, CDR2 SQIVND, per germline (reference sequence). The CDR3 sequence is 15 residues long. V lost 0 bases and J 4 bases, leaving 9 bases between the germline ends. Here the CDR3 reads CASSIEGAVTGELFF. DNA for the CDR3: TGTGCCAGTAGTATAGAGGGGGCGGTCACCGGGGAGCTGTTTTTT.

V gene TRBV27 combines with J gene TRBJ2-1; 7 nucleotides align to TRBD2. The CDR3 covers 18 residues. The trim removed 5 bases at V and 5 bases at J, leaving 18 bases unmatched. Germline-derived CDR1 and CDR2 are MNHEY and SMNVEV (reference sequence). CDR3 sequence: CASSPLRDSGFSHNEQFF. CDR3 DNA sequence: TGTGCCAGCAGTCCACTCCGGGATAGCGGGTTTTCCCACAATGAGCAGTTCTTC.

The CDR3 nucleotides are TGCAGCGTTGAAGATAAGGGACTAGAGGTAACCGAGCAGTACTTC. As protein: CSVEDKGLEVTEQYF. This sequence joins TRBV29-1 and TRBJ2-7; 8 bases agree with TRBD2. The germline CDR1 and CDR2 sequences are SQVTM and ANQGSEA. Trimming cost V 0 bases and J 6 bases; bases outside gene matches: 10. The CDR3 has 15 residues.

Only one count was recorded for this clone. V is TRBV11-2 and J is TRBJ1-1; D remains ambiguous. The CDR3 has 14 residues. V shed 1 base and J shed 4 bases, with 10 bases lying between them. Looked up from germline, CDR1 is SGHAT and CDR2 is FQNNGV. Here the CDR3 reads CASSLAGEGTEAFF. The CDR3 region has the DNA TGTGCCAGCAGCTTAGCCGGGGAGGGCACTGAAGCTTTCTTT.

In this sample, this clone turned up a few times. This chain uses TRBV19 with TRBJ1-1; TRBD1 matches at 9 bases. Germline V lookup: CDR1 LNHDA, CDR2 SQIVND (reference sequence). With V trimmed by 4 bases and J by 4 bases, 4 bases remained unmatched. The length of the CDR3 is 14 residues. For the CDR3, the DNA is TGTGCCAGTAGTAGGACAGGGGTCGCCACTGAAGCTTTCTTT. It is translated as CASSRTGVATEAFF. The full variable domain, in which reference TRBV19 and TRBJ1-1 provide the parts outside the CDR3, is DGGITQSPKYLFRKEGQNVTLSCEQNLNHDAMYWYRQDPGQGLRLIYYSQIVNDFQKGDIAEGYSVSREKKESFPLTVTSAQKNPTAFYLCASSRTGVATEAFFGQGTRLTVV.

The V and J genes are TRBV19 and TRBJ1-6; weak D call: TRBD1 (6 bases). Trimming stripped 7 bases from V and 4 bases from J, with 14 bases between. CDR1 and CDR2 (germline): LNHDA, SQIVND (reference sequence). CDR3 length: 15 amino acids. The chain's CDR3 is CASTQPGQYNSPLHF. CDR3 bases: TGTGCCAGTACCCAACCGGGACAATATAATTCACCCCTCCACTTT.

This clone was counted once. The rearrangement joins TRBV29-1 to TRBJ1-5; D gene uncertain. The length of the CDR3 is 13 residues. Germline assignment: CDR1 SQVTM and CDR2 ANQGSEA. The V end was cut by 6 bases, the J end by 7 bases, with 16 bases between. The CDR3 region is CSVARDVKQPQHF. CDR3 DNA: TGCAGCGTCGCCCGGGATGTCAAGCAGCCCCAGCATTTT.

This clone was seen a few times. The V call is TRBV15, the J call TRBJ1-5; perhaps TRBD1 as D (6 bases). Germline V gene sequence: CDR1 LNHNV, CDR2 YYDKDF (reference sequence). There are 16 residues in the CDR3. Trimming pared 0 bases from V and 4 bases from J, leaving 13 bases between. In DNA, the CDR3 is TGTGCCACCAGCAGAGAAGGCAGGGGACCGAATCAGCCCCAGCATTTT. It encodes CATSREGRGPNQPQHF.

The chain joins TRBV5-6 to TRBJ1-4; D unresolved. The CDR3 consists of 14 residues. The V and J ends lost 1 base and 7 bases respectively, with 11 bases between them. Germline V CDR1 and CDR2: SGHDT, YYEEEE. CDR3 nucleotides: TGTGCCAGCAGCTTGATAGAGCGCGGTGAAAAACTGTTTTTT. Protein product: CASSLIERGEKLFF.

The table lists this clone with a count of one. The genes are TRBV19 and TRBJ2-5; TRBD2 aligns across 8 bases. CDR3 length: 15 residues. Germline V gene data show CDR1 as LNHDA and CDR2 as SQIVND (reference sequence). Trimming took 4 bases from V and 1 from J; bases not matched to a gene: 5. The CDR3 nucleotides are TGTGCCAGTAGTAACTCCCGGGGGGGCCAAGAGACCCAGTACTTC. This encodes CASSNSRGGQETQYF.

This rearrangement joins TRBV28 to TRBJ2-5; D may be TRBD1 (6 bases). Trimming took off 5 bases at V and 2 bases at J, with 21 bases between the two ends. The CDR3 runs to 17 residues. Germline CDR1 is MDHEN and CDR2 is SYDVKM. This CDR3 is CASSPEFTGYLQETQYF. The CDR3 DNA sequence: TGTGCCAGCAGTCCAGAATTTACAGGGTACCTACAAGAGACCCAGTACTTC.

Here the CDR3 DNA reads TGTGCCATCAGCAATACCGGGTCCCACACCGGGGAGCTGTTTTTT. It encodes CAISNTGSHTGELFF. The chain has TRBV10-3 and TRBJ2-2, with D uncertain. V lost 6 bases, J lost 3 bases, and 14 bases lay in between. CDR1 and CDR2 from the germline V gene are ENHRY and SYGVKD. This CDR3 comprises 15 residues.

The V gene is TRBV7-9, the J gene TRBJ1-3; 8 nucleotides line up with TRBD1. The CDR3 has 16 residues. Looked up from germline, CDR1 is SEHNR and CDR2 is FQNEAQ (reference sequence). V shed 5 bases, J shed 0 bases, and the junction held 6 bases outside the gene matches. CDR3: CASSIRDRISGNTIYF. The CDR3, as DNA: TGTGCCAGCAGCATCCGGGACAGGATCTCTGGAAACACCATATATTTT.

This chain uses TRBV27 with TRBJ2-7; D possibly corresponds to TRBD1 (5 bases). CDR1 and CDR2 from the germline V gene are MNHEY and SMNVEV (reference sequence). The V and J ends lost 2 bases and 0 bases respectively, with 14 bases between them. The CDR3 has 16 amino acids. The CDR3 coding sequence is TGTGCCAGCAGTTTAAGTCAGGGCAGGGTCTCCTACGAGCAGTACTTC. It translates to CASSLSQGRVSYEQYF.

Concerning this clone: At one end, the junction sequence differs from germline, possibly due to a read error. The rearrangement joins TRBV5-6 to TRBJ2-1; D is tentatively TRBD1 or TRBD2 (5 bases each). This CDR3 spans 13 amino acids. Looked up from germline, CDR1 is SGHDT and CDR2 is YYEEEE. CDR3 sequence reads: CASSLGVDYEQFF. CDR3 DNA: TGTGCCAGCAGTTTGGGGGTAGACTATGAGCAGTTCTTC.

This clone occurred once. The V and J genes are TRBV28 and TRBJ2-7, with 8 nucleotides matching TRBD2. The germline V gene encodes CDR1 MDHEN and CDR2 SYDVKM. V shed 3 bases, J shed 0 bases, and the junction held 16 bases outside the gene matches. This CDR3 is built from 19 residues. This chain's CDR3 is CASSLFGAGAQMSSYEQYF. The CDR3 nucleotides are TGTGCCAGCAGTTTGTTTGGAGCGGGGGCCCAAATGAGCTCCTACGAGCAGTACTTC.

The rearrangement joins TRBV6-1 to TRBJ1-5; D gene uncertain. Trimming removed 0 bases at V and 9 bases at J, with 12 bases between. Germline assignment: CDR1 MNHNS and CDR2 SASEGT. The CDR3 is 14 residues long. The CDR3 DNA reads TGTGCCAGCAGTGAAGCGTGGAGGTCAAGGCCCCAGCATTTT. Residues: CASSEAWRSRPQHF.

The DNA of the CDR3 is TGTGCCAGCAGCTTAGTGGGGACAGGGACGCCTAAAAACACTGAAGCTTTCTTT. Protein sequence: CASSLVGTGTPKNTEAFF. The V and J genes are TRBV7-2 and TRBJ1-1, with 9 bases fitting TRBD1. Per the germline V gene, CDR1 is SGHTA and CDR2 is FQGNSA. The CDR3 is 18 residues long. The junction had 11 bases not matched to a gene; V was cut back by 1 base and J by 2 bases.

The CDR3 loop reads CSAAGRGTQYF. DNA for the CDR3: TGCAGTGCAGCGGGGCGTGGGACCCAGTACTTC. V gene TRBV20-1 combines with J gene TRBJ2-5, with TRBD2 matching 7 bases. CDR3 length: 11 residues. V lost 6 bases to trimming and J lost 7 bases; unmatched junction nucleotides: 5. CDR1 and CDR2 (germline): DFQATT, SNEGSKA (reference sequence).